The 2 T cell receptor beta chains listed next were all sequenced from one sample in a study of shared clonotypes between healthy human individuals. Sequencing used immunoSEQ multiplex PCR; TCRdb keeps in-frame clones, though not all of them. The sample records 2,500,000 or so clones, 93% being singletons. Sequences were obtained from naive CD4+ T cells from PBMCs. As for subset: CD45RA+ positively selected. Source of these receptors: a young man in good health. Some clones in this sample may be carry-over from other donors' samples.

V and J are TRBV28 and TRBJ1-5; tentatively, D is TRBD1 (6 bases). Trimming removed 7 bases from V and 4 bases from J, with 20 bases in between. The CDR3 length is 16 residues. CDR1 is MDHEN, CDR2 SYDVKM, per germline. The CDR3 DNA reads TGTGCCAGCACCTCTTCGGCAGGGACATGGAATCAGCCCCAGCATTTT. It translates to CASTSSAGTWNQPQHF.

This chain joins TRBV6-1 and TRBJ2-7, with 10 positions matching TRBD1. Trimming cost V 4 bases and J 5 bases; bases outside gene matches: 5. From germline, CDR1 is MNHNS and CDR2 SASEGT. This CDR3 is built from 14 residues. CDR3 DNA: TGTGCCAGCAGTGGACAGGGGGCTATCCACGAGCAGTACTTC. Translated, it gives CASSGQGAIHEQYF.